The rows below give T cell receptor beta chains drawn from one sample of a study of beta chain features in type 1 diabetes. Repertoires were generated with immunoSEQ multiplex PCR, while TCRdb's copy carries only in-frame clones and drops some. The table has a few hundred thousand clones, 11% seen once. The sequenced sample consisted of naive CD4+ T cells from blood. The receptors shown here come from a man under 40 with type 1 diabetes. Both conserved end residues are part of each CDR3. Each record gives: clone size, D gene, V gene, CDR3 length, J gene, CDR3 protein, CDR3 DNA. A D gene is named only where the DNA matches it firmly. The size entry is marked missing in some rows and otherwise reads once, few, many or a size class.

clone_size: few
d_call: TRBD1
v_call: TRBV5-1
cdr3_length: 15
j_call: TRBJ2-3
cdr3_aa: CASSEFTGARDTQYF
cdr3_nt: TGCGCCAGCAGTGAGTTTACAGGGGCAAGGGATACGCAGTATTTT

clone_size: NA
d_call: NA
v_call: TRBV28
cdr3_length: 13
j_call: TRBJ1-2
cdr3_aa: CATLRGQGYGYTF
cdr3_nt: TGTGCCACCCTGCGCGGGCAGGGGTATGGCTACACCTTC

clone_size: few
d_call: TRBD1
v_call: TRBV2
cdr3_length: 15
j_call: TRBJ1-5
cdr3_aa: CASSGQGGRNQPQHF
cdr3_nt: TGTGCCAGCAGCGGACAGGGGGGTCGCAATCAGCCCCAGCATTTT

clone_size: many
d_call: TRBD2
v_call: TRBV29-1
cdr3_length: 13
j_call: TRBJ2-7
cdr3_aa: CSVAGLAIGEQYF
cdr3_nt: TGCAGCGTAGCTGGACTAGCGATAGGCGAGCAGTACTTC

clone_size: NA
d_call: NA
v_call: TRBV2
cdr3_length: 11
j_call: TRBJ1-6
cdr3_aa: CASSDLLPLHF
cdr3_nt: TGTGCCAGCAGTGACCTACTCCCCCTCCACTTT

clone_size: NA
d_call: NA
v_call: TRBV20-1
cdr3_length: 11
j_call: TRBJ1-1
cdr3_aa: CSATEHTEAFF
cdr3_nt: TGCAGTGCTACGGAGCACACTGAAGCTTTCTTT

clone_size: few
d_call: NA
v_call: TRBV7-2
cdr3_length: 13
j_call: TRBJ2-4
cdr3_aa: CASSSQGTNIQYF
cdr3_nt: TGTGCCAGCAGCTCACAGGGAACGAACATTCAGTACTTC

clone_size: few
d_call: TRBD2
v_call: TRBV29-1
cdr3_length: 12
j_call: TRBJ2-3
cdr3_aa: CSARRGGDTQYF
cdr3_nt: TGCAGCGCGCGCCGGGGGGGAGATACGCAGTATTTT

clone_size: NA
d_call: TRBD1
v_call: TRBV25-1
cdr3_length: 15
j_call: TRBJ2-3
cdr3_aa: CASSELDREGDTQYF
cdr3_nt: TGTGCCAGCAGTGAACTGGACAGGGAAGGCGATACGCAGTATTTT

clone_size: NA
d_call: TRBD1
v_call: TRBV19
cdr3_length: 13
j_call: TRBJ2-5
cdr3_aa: CASSQGVGETQYF
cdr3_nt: TGTGCCAGTAGCCAGGGGGTAGGAGAGACCCAGTACTTC

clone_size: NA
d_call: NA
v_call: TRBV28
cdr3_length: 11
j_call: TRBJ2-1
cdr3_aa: CASTWLAEQFF
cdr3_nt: TGTGCCAGCACTTGGCTAGCGGAGCAGTTCTTC

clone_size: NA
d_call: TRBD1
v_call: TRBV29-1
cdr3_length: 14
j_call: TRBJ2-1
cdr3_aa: CSVVRDRGYNEQFF
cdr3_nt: TGCAGCGTCGTCCGGGACAGGGGCTACAATGAGCAGTTCTTC

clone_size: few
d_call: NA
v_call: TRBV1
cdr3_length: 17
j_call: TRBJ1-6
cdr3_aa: CTSSQLADPLDYSPLHF
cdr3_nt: TGCACCAGCAGCCAATTAGCTGATCCCCTAGATTATTCACCCCTCCACTTT

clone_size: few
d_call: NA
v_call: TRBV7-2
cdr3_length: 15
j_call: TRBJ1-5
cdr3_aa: CASSFLAGEGQPQHF
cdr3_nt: TGTGCCAGCAGCTTTCTGGCAGGGGAGGGACAGCCCCAGCATTTT

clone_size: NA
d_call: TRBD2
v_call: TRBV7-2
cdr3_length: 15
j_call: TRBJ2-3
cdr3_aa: CASSLESGGPDTQYF
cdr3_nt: TGTGCCAGCAGCTTAGAGAGCGGGGGGCCAGATACGCAGTATTTT

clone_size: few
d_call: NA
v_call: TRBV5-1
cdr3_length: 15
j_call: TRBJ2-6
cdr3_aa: CASSLQGPGANVLTF
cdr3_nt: TGCGCCAGCAGCTTACAGGGTCCGGGGGCCAACGTCCTGACTTTC

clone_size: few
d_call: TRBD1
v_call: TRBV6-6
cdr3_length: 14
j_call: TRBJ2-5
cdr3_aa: CASSPTGGGETQYF
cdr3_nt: TGTGCCAGCAGCCCGACAGGGGGGGGAGAGACCCAGTACTTC

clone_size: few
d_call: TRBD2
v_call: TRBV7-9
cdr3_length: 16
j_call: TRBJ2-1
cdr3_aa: CASSARLAGLYNEQFF
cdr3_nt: TGTGCCAGCAGCGCCAGACTAGCGGGGCTGTACAATGAGCAGTTCTTC

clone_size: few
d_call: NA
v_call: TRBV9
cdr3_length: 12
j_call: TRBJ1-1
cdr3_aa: CASSVERGQAFF
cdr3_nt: TGTGCCAGCAGCGTAGAACGCGGCCAAGCTTTCTTT

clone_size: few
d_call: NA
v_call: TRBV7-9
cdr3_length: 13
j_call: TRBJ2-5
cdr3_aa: CASSIPGQQTQYF
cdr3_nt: TGTGCCAGCAGCATTCCGGGACAACAAACCCAGTACTTC

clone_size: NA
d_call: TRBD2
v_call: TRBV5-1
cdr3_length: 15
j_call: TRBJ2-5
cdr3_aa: CASSLAGLAGETQYF
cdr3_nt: TGCGCCAGCAGCTTGGCGGGACTAGCAGGAGAGACCCAGTACTTC

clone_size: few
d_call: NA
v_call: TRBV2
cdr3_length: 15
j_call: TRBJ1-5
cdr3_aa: CASSDRDLSNQPQHF
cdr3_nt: TGTGCCAGCAGTGACAGGGATCTTAGCAATCAGCCCCAGCATTTT

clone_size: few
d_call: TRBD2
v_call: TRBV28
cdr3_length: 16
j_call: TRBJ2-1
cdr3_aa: CASSHAGLAGGNEQFF
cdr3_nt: TGTGCCAGCAGCCATGCTGGACTAGCGGGGGGAAATGAGCAGTTCTTC

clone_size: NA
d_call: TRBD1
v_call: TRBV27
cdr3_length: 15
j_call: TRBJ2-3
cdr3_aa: CASRFRDRRLDTQYF
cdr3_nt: TGTGCCAGCCGTTTTCGGGACAGGCGATTAGATACGCAGTATTTT

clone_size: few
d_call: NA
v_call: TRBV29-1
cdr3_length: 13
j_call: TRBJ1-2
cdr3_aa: CSVVRQNVYGYTF
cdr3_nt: TGCAGCGTTGTAAGACAGAACGTCTATGGCTACACCTTC

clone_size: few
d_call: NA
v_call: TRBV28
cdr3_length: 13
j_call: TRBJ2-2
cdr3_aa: CAILGGNTGELFF
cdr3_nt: TGTGCCATCCTAGGGGGAAACACCGGGGAGCTGTTTTTT

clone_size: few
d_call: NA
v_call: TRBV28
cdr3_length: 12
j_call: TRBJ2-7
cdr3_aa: CASSHPGYEQYF
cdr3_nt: TGTGCCAGCAGTCACCCCGGTTACGAGCAGTACTTC

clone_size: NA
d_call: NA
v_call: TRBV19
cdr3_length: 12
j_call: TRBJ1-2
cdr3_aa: CASRWANYGYTF
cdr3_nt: TGTGCCAGTCGTTGGGCGAACTATGGCTACACCTTC

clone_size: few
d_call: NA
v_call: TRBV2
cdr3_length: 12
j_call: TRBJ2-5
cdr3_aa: CASNRGQETQYF
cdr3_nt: TGTGCCAGCAACCGGGGCCAAGAGACCCAGTACTTC

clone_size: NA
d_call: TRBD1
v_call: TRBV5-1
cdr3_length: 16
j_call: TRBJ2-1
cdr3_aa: CASGWTGGSFVNEQFF
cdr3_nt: TGCGCCAGCGGATGGACAGGGGGCTCGTTTGTGAATGAGCAGTTCTTC

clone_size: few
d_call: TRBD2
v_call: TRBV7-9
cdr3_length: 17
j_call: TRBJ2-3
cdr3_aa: CASSPRTTSGGSDTQYF
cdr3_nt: TGTGCCAGCAGCCCCCGAACCACTAGCGGGGGTTCAGATACGCAGTATTTT

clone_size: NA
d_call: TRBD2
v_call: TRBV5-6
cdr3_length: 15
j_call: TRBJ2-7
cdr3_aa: CASSLVTSGANEQYF
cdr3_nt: TGTGCCAGCAGCTTGGTGACTAGCGGGGCCAACGAGCAGTACTTC

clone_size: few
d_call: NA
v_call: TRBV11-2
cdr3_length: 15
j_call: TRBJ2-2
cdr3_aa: CASSNLAQVGGELFF
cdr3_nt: TGTGCCAGCAGCAACCTAGCGCAGGTCGGCGGGGAGCTGTTTTTT

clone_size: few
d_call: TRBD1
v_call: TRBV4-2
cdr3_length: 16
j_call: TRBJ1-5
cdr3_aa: CASSQDLGQDFGAQHF
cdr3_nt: TGTGCCAGCAGCCAAGATCTGGGACAGGACTTCGGGGCCCAGCATTTT

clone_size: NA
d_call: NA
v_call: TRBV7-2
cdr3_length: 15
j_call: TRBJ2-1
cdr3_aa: CASRQTGSSYNEQFF
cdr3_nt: TGTGCCAGCAGACAAACAGGGAGCTCCTACAATGAGCAGTTCTTC

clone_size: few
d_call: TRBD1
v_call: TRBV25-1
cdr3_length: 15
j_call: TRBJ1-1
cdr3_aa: CASSDPGQGNTEAFF
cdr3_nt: TGTGCCAGCAGTGATCCGGGACAGGGGAACACTGAAGCTTTCTTT

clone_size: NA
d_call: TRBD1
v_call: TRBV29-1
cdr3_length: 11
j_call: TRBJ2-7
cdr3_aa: CSVEATGLQYF
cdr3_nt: TGCAGCGTTGAAGCGACAGGGTTGCAGTACTTC

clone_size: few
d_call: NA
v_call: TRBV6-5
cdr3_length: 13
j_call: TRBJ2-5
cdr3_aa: CASSYASQETQYF
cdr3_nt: TGTGCCAGCAGTTACGCCAGCCAAGAGACCCAGTACTTC

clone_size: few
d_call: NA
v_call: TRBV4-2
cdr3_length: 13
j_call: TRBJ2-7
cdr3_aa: CASSQDYSYEQYF
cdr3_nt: TGTGCCAGCAGCCAAGACTATTCCTACGAGCAGTACTTC

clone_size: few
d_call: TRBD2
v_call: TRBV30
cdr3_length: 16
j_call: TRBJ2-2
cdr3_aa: CAWVGGGQRNTGELFF
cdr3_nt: TGTGCCTGGGTAGGCGGGGGGCAACGGAACACCGGGGAGCTGTTTTTT

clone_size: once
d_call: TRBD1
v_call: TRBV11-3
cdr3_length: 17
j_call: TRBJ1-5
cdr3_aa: CASSFEQRTGGNQPQHF
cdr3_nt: TGTGCCAGCAGCTTCGAACAAAGGACAGGGGGCAATCAGCCCCAGCATTTT

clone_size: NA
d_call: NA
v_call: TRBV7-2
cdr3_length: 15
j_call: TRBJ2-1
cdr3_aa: CASSLGQGSYNEQFF
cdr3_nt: TGTGCCAGCAGCTTAGGGCAGGGTTCCTACAATGAGCAGTTCTTC

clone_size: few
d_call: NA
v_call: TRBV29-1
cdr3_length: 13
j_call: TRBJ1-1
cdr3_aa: CSVRYGANTEAFF
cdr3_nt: TGCAGCGTTCGTTATGGGGCGAACACTGAAGCTTTCTTT

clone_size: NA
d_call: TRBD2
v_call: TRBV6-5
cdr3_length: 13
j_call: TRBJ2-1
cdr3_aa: CASIPTSGGNQFF
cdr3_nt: TGTGCCAGCATACCGACTAGCGGGGGAAACCAGTTCTTC

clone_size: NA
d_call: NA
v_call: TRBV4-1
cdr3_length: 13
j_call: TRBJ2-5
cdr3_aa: CASSQGLLETQYF
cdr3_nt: TGCGCCAGCAGCCAAGGTCTCCTGGAGACCCAGTACTTC

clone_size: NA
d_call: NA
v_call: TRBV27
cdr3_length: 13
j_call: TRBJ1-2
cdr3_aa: CASSSRQDYGYTF
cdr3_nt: TGTGCCAGCAGTTCCCGACAGGACTATGGCTACACCTTC

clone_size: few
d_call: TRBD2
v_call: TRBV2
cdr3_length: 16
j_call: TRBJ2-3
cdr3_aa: CASSSRTSGYTDTQYF
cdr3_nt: TGTGCCAGCAGTAGCCGGACTAGCGGATACACAGATACGCAGTATTTT

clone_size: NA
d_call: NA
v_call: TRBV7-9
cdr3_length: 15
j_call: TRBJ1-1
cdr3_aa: CASTLAGRGGTEAFF
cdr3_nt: TGTGCCAGCACCCTAGCGGGGAGGGGGGGCACTGAAGCTTTCTTT

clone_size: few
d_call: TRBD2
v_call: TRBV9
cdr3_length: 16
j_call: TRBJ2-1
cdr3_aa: CASSALAGSSYNEQFF
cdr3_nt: TGTGCCAGCAGCGCGCTAGCGGGCAGCTCCTACAATGAGCAGTTCTTC